These T cell receptor beta chains were read from a single sample in a study of blood T cell repertoires in COVID-19. The protocol was immunoSEQ multiplex PCR, while the TCRdb copy is restricted to in-frame clones and leaves out a portion. Among roughly 180,000 clones, roughly nine tenths were seen once, and the ten largest hold around 2.3%. Source material: PBMCs or T cells enriched from blood (not recorded which). Receptor source: a woman aged 25 to 45 who had recovered from COVID-19. Each CDR3 is given with its conserved first and last residue. D genes are given only for firm matches. The size entry is marked missing in some rows and otherwise reads once, few, many or a size class.

CDR3 protein: CASREKTGENYGYTF; CDR3 DNA: TGTGCCAGCAGAGAGAAGACAGGGGAGAACTATGGCTACACCTTC; D gene: TRBD1; J gene: TRBJ1-2; clone size: .; V gene: TRBV9
CDR3 protein: CASSQLFVERSYNEQFF; CDR3 DNA: TGCGCCAGCAGCCAATTGTTCGTGGAGCGGTCCTACAATGAGCAGTTCTTC; D gene: .; J gene: TRBJ2-1; clone size: few; V gene: TRBV4-1
CDR3 protein: CASSGTRSASYEQYF; CDR3 DNA: TGTGCCAGCAGCGGGACTAGAAGCGCCTCCTACGAGCAGTACTTC; D gene: TRBD2; J gene: TRBJ2-7; clone size: .; V gene: TRBV13
CDR3 protein: CASMGTGEQPQHF; CDR3 DNA: TGTGCCAGTATGGGGACAGGGGAACAGCCCCAGCATTTT; D gene: TRBD1; J gene: TRBJ1-5; clone size: .; V gene: TRBV19
CDR3 protein: CASSLELKNEQFF; CDR3 DNA: TGTGCCAGCAGCTTAGAACTGAAGAATGAGCAGTTCTTC; D gene: .; J gene: TRBJ2-1; clone size: .; V gene: TRBV7-9
CDR3 protein: CASSLDRVGATEAFF; CDR3 DNA: TGTGCCAGCAGCTTAGATCGGGTGGGGGCAACTGAAGCTTTCTTT; D gene: .; J gene: TRBJ1-1; clone size: .; V gene: TRBV11-2
CDR3 protein: CASSLRAGPLSGNTIYF; CDR3 DNA: TGTGCCAGCAGTTTAAGGGCAGGGCCGTTGTCTGGAAACACCATATATTTT; D gene: .; J gene: TRBJ1-3; clone size: .; V gene: TRBV27
CDR3 protein: CASSLTGSNTEAFF; CDR3 DNA: TGCGCCAGCAGCTTGACAGGTAGTAACACTGAAGCTTTCTTT; D gene: .; J gene: TRBJ1-1; clone size: .; V gene: TRBV5-1
CDR3 protein: CASSIDSYGYTF; CDR3 DNA: TGCGCCAGCAGCATTGACAGCTATGGCTACACCTTC; D gene: .; J gene: TRBJ1-2; clone size: .; V gene: TRBV5-1
CDR3 protein: CSVFGQGASGYTF; CDR3 DNA: TGCAGCGTGTTTGGACAGGGGGCGAGTGGCTACACCTTC; D gene: TRBD1; J gene: TRBJ1-2; clone size: once; V gene: TRBV29-1
CDR3 protein: CASSLDRQPQHF; CDR3 DNA: TGTGCCAGCAGCTTAGACCGGCAGCCCCAGCATTTT; D gene: .; J gene: TRBJ1-5; clone size: .; V gene: TRBV7-2
CDR3 protein: CASSFRDWKNTEAFF; CDR3 DNA: TGTGCCAGCAGCTTCCGGGACTGGAAGAACACTGAAGCTTTCTTT; D gene: .; J gene: TRBJ1-1; clone size: .; V gene: TRBV7-9
CDR3 protein: CAWSVLLRLAGGPRGTDTQYF; CDR3 DNA: TGTGCCTGGAGTGTACTTTTGAGACTAGCGGGAGGGCCGAGGGGCACAGATACGCAGTATTTT; D gene: TRBD2; J gene: TRBJ2-3; clone size: .; V gene: TRBV30
CDR3 protein: CASSPNTGGGNYGYTF; CDR3 DNA: TGTGCCAGCAGTCCCAATACAGGGGGCGGGAACTATGGCTACACCTTC; D gene: TRBD1; J gene: TRBJ1-2; clone size: once; V gene: TRBV27
CDR3 protein: CATLSRRGYGYTF; CDR3 DNA: TGTGCCACTCTTAGTAGGCGGGGCTATGGCTACACCTTC; D gene: .; J gene: TRBJ1-2; clone size: .; V gene: TRBV11-2
CDR3 protein: CASSSPRATGLVYNEQFF; CDR3 DNA: TGTGCCAGCAGCAGCCCCCGGGCCACGGGACTTGTCTACAATGAGCAGTTCTTC; D gene: .; J gene: TRBJ2-1; clone size: .; V gene: TRBV9
CDR3 protein: CASSPWGGTNEQFF; CDR3 DNA: TGTGCCAGCAGTCCTTGGGGGGGGACCAATGAGCAGTTCTTC; D gene: TRBD2; J gene: TRBJ2-1; clone size: once; V gene: TRBV25-1
CDR3 protein: CASSLGAGGFQPQHF; CDR3 DNA: TGTGCCAGCAGCTTAGGCGCAGGGGGCTTTCAGCCCCAGCATTTT; D gene: TRBD1; J gene: TRBJ1-5; clone size: .; V gene: TRBV7-9
CDR3 protein: CASSDSAGGTGELFF; CDR3 DNA: TGTGCCAGCAGTGATTCTGCAGGGGGCACCGGGGAGCTGTTTTTT; D gene: TRBD1; J gene: TRBJ2-2; clone size: .; V gene: TRBV6-1
CDR3 protein: CASSLGQHSYGYTF; CDR3 DNA: TGTGCCAGCAGCTTAGGACAGCACTCCTATGGCTACACCTTC; D gene: .; J gene: TRBJ1-2; clone size: .; V gene: TRBV7-2
CDR3 protein: CASSLPGDIPGNTIYF; CDR3 DNA: TGTGCCAGCAGCTTGCCGGGGGATATTCCTGGAAACACCATATATTTT; D gene: .; J gene: TRBJ1-3; clone size: .; V gene: TRBV5-6
CDR3 protein: CASSIPDSRMGYGYTF; CDR3 DNA: TGTGCCAGCAGTATCCCGGACTCGAGGATGGGCTATGGCTACACCTTC; D gene: .; J gene: TRBJ1-2; clone size: .; V gene: TRBV6-2/TRBV6-3
CDR3 protein: CASSRGQGAANYGYTF; CDR3 DNA: TGCGCCAGCAGCCGGGGACAGGGGGCAGCTAACTATGGCTACACCTTC; D gene: TRBD1; J gene: TRBJ1-2; clone size: .; V gene: TRBV5-1
CDR3 protein: CATSDPGLAGGSGGQETQYF; CDR3 DNA: TGTGCCACCAGTGATCCGGGACTAGCGGGGGGTTCTGGAGGCCAAGAGACCCAGTACTTC; D gene: TRBD2; J gene: TRBJ2-5; clone size: .; V gene: TRBV24-1
CDR3 protein: CASSEVQGRQYF; CDR3 DNA: TGTGCCAGCAGTGAAGTACAGGGACGGCAGTACTTC; D gene: .; J gene: TRBJ2-7; clone size: .; V gene: TRBV6-1
CDR3 protein: CASFEGGTGELFF; CDR3 DNA: TGTGCCAGCTTCGAAGGGGGCACCGGGGAGCTGTTTTTT; D gene: .; J gene: TRBJ2-2; clone size: .; V gene: TRBV6-5
CDR3 protein: CASSHTTLSGSYEQYF; CDR3 DNA: TGTGCCAGCAGCCATACTACCCTTAGCGGCTCCTACGAGCAGTACTTC; D gene: .; J gene: TRBJ2-7; clone size: .; V gene: TRBV7-2
CDR3 protein: CASRPAGGEGETQYF; CDR3 DNA: TGTGCCAGCAGGCCTGCGGGCGGGGAGGGAGAGACCCAGTACTTC; D gene: TRBD2; J gene: TRBJ2-5; clone size: .; V gene: TRBV6-5
CDR3 protein: CAISAREESPLHF; CDR3 DNA: TGTGCCATCAGTGCCAGGGAAGAATCACCCCTCCACTTT; D gene: .; J gene: TRBJ1-6; clone size: .; V gene: TRBV10-3
CDR3 protein: CASTPGSGGRGDEQFF; CDR3 DNA: TGTGCCAGCACCCCTGGTTCGGGGGGCCGGGGGGATGAGCAGTTCTTC; D gene: .; J gene: TRBJ2-1; clone size: few; V gene: TRBV27
CDR3 protein: CASSPSREQYF; CDR3 DNA: TGTGCCAGCTCGCCTAGCCGCGAGCAGTACTTC; D gene: .; J gene: TRBJ2-7; clone size: .; V gene: TRBV18
CDR3 protein: CASGTSGRTDTQYF; CDR3 DNA: TGTGCCAGCGGCACTAGCGGCCGAACAGATACGCAGTATTTT; D gene: TRBD2; J gene: TRBJ2-3; clone size: .; V gene: TRBV7-9
CDR3 protein: CASSNGNRGSSNEKLFF; CDR3 DNA: TGTGCCAGTAGTAATGGAAATAGGGGGTCCTCCAATGAAAAACTGTTTTTT; D gene: .; J gene: TRBJ1-4; clone size: once; V gene: TRBV19
CDR3 protein: CASSMRQGVSYEQYF; CDR3 DNA: TGTGCCAGCAGTATGAGGCAGGGGGTCTCCTACGAGCAGTACTTC; D gene: TRBD1; J gene: TRBJ2-7; clone size: few; V gene: TRBV11-3
CDR3 protein: CASSGTSGLDNEQFF; CDR3 DNA: TGTGCCAGCAGCGGAACTAGCGGGCTTGATAATGAGCAGTTCTTC; D gene: TRBD2; J gene: TRBJ2-1; clone size: .; V gene: TRBV9
CDR3 protein: CAWIASSNYGYTF; CDR3 DNA: TGTGCCTGGATCGCTAGTTCCAACTATGGCTACACCTTC; D gene: .; J gene: TRBJ1-2; clone size: .; V gene: TRBV30
CDR3 protein: CASSLESGRSTEAFF; CDR3 DNA: TGTGCCAGCAGCTTAGAGTCCGGTCGGAGCACTGAAGCTTTCTTT; D gene: .; J gene: TRBJ1-1; clone size: .; V gene: TRBV11-2
CDR3 protein: CASSPIQADGNNQPQHF; CDR3 DNA: TGTGCCAGCTCACCAATTCAGGCAGATGGAAACAATCAGCCCCAGCATTTT; D gene: .; J gene: TRBJ1-5; clone size: .; V gene: TRBV18
CDR3 protein: CASSLGTANSGNTIYF; CDR3 DNA: TGTGCCAGCAGCTTGGGGACAGCCAACTCTGGAAACACCATATATTTT; D gene: TRBD1; J gene: TRBJ1-3; clone size: .; V gene: TRBV7-9
CDR3 protein: CASSQRGDRGRGYTF; CDR3 DNA: TGTGCCAGCAGTCAAAGGGGCGACAGGGGGCGCGGCTACACCTTC; D gene: TRBD1; J gene: TRBJ1-2; clone size: few; V gene: TRBV27
CDR3 protein: CAWSGLGGYEQYF; CDR3 DNA: TGTGCCTGGAGTGGGCTAGGGGGATACGAGCAGTACTTC; D gene: .; J gene: TRBJ2-7; clone size: .; V gene: TRBV30
CDR3 protein: CASSRRNRDAPEAFF; CDR3 DNA: TGTGCCAGCAGCCGTCGCAACAGAGATGCTCCTGAAGCTTTCTTT; D gene: .; J gene: TRBJ1-1; clone size: .; V gene: TRBV9
CDR3 protein: CASSRQEITGELFF; CDR3 DNA: TGTGCCAGCAGCAGACAGGAAATCACCGGGGAGCTGTTTTTT; D gene: .; J gene: TRBJ2-2; clone size: few; V gene: TRBV7-9
CDR3 protein: CASSVGGQGIGYTF; CDR3 DNA: TGTGCCAGCAGCGTAGGTGGACAGGGGATTGGCTACACCTTC; D gene: TRBD1; J gene: TRBJ1-2; clone size: .; V gene: TRBV9
CDR3 protein: CAWSVGGRTTDTQYF; CDR3 DNA: TGTGCCTGGAGTGTTGGCGGGAGGACCACAGATACGCAGTATTTT; D gene: TRBD2; J gene: TRBJ2-3; clone size: .; V gene: TRBV30
CDR3 protein: CASSPISPYGGASNEQFF; CDR3 DNA: TGTGCCAGCAGCCCCATATCCCCCTACGGGGGGGCCTCCAATGAGCAGTTCTTC; D gene: TRBD2; J gene: TRBJ2-1; clone size: .; V gene: TRBV7-6
CDR3 protein: CASSADRGTQPQHF; CDR3 DNA: TGTGCCAGCAGCGCGGACAGGGGAACTCAGCCCCAGCATTTT; D gene: TRBD1; J gene: TRBJ1-5; clone size: .; V gene: TRBV9
CDR3 protein: CASSLARYNEQFF; CDR3 DNA: TGCGCCAGCAGCTTGGCCAGATACAATGAGCAGTTCTTC; D gene: .; J gene: TRBJ2-1; clone size: few; V gene: TRBV5-1
CDR3 protein: CASSLTSGPRRRQFF; CDR3 DNA: TGTGCCAGCAGCTTAACTAGCGGGCCCCGTCGAAGGCAGTTCTTC; D gene: TRBD2; J gene: TRBJ2-1; clone size: .; V gene: TRBV11-3
CDR3 protein: CATSDSGTSGANEQFF; CDR3 DNA: TGTGCCACCAGTGACAGCGGGACTAGCGGGGCCAATGAGCAGTTCTTC; D gene: TRBD2; J gene: TRBJ2-1; clone size: .; V gene: TRBV24-1
CDR3 protein: CASSSKGGGGSSYGYTF; CDR3 DNA: TGTGCCAGCAGTTCTAAGGGTGGGGGCGGATCTTCCTATGGCTACACCTTC; D gene: .; J gene: TRBJ1-2; clone size: .; V gene: TRBV28
CDR3 protein: CASRTLGGAYNEQFF; CDR3 DNA: TGTGCCAGCAGGACCTTGGGGGGGGCTTACAATGAGCAGTTCTTC; D gene: .; J gene: TRBJ2-1; clone size: .; V gene: TRBV28
CDR3 protein: CASPREAGATGELFF; CDR3 DNA: TGTGCCAGCCCCCGGGAGGCAGGGGCCACCGGGGAGCTGTTTTTT; D gene: .; J gene: TRBJ2-2; clone size: .; V gene: TRBV25-1
CDR3 protein: CASSQESAGGPRETQYF; CDR3 DNA: TGCGCCAGCAGCCAAGAGAGCGCGGGAGGGCCCAGAGAGACCCAGTACTTC; D gene: TRBD2; J gene: TRBJ2-5; clone size: .; V gene: TRBV4-3
CDR3 protein: CASSGGLAGSLDTQYF; CDR3 DNA: TGTGCCAGTAGTGGGGGACTAGCGGGATCGCTGGATACGCAGTATTTT; D gene: TRBD2; J gene: TRBJ2-3; clone size: once; V gene: TRBV19
CDR3 protein: CASSATGSTEAFF; CDR3 DNA: TGTGCCAGCAGCGCGACAGGGTCCACTGAAGCTTTCTTT; D gene: TRBD1; J gene: TRBJ1-1; clone size: .; V gene: TRBV12-3/TRBV12-4
CDR3 protein: CAYLRGGEKNYGYTF; CDR3 DNA: TGTGCCTACCTAAGGGGGGGGGAGAAAAACTATGGCTACACCTTC; D gene: .; J gene: TRBJ1-2; clone size: .; V gene: TRBV30